These 30 T cell receptor beta chains were all obtained from the same sample, sequenced in a study of blood T cell repertoires in COVID-19. Sequencing used immunoSEQ multiplex PCR; TCRdb keeps in-frame clones, though not all of them. The sample lists more than 300,000 clones, roughly 89% occurring once. Sequencing input: PBMCs or T cells enriched from blood (not recorded which). These receptors came from a woman aged 25 to 39 who had recovered from COVID-19.

This chain links TRBV18 with TRBJ2-7; a weak D match, TRBD2 (6 bases). Germline loops: CDR1 KGHSH, CDR2 LQKENI. V was cut by 0 bases and J by 2 bases, with 17 bases left in between. The CDR3 extends over 17 amino acids. The CDR3 sequence: CASSPPGSGVGTYEQYF. The CDR3 DNA is TGTGCCAGCTCACCACCGGGGTCGGGGGTTGGAACCTACGAGCAGTACTTC.

V is TRBV5-1 and J is TRBJ1-4, with no clear D. The CDR3 contains 14 residues. Germline CDR1 reads SGHRS; CDR2 reads YFSETQ. Trimming took off 5 bases at V and 0 bases at J, with 8 bases between the two ends. The CDR3 reads CASSTTSTNEKLFF. Here the CDR3 DNA reads TGCGCCAGCAGTACGACATCAACTAATGAAAAACTGTTTTTT.

This chain joins TRBV7-2 and TRBJ2-3; D unresolved. The CDR3 has 14 amino acids. CDR1 is SGHTA, CDR2 FQGNSA, per germline. Between the trimmed V and J ends, which lost 5 bases and 2 bases, there was a span of 11 bases. This CDR3 is CASSPWAYTDTQYF. CDR3 bases: TGTGCCAGCAGCCCCTGGGCCTACACAGATACGCAGTATTTT. The entire variable domain, with the rest obtained from reference TRBV7-2 and TRBJ2-3, is as follows: GAGVSQSPSNKVTEKGKDVELRCDPISGHTALYWYRQSLGQGLEFLIYFQGNSAPDKSGLPSDRFSAERTGGSVSTLTIQRTQQEDSAVYLCASSPWAYTDTQYFGPGTRLTVL.

CDR3 sequence reads: CASSFGQYEQYF. CDR3 sequence (DNA): TGTGCCAGCAGCTTCGGACAGTACGAGCAGTACTTC. The chain links TRBV11-2 to TRBJ2-7; weak D call: TRBD1 (6 bases). The CDR3 loop spans 12 amino acids. Germline CDR1 reads SGHAT; CDR2 reads FQNNGV. The V end was cut by 3 bases, the J end by 4 bases, with 7 bases between.

The chain recombines TRBV7-8 with TRBJ1-5; the match to TRBD1 covers 7 bases. CDR3 size: 15 residues. Germline values: CDR1 SGHVS, CDR2 FQNEAQ. Trimming at V came to 5 bases and at J to 3 bases, leaving 7 bases not matched to a gene. The DNA for the CDR3 is TGTGCCAGCAGCGCAATGGGACAGTTCAATCAGCCCCAGCATTTT. Translating gives CASSAMGQFNQPQHF.

This clone was picked up one time. The V call is TRBV5-1, the J call TRBJ1-1; D gene unclear. The CDR3 is 14 residues long. Per germline, CDR1 SGHRS and CDR2 YFSETQ. V dropped 4 bases and J dropped 10 bases, with 20 bases sitting between them. The CDR3 DNA follows: TGCGCCAGCAGCCCCCGAATTTTGGGCTCGCGAGCTTTCTTT. Protein: CASSPRILGSRAFF.

The rearrangement uses TRBV20-1 and TRBJ1-2, with D possibly being TRBD1 (5 bases). The CDR3 totals 11 residues. V lost 3 bases and J lost 8, with 10 bases in between. CDR1 is DFQATT and CDR2 is SNEGSKA in the germline V gene (reference sequence). CDR3 nucleotides: TGCAGTGCTAGGGGGGGAGGAGGCTACACCTTC. Encoded protein: CSARGGGGYTF.

This chain's CDR3 is CASSKVGRRLYEQYF. The CDR3 bases are TGTGCCAGCAGTAAAGTAGGGAGGCGTCTTTACGAGCAGTACTTC. The chain links TRBV28 to TRBJ2-7; D possibly corresponds to TRBD2 (6 bases). Trimming cost V 5 bases and J 4 bases, with 18 bases left between them. The CDR3 has 15 residues. Germline CDR1 and CDR2: MDHEN and SYDVKM. Drawing the rest from reference TRBV28 and TRBJ2-7, the complete variable domain is DVKVTQSSRYLVKRTGEKVFLECVQDMDHENMFWYRQDPGLGLRLIYFSYDVKMKEKGDIPEGYSVSREKKERFSLILESASTNQTSMYLCASSKVGRRLYEQYFGPGTRLTVT.

This chain joins TRBV7-9 and TRBJ2-3, with 13 bases that match TRBD2. Germline loops: CDR1 SEHNR, CDR2 FQNEAQ (reference sequence). The J segment lost 6 bases and the V segment lost 5 bases, leaving 11 bases of the junction unmatched. This CDR3 comprises 17 residues. DNA of the CDR3: TGTGCCAGCAGCCCAACACGGACTAGCGGGAGTGGTGATACGCAGTATTTT. This encodes CASSPTRTSGSGDTQYF.

The chain has TRBV4-1 and TRBJ1-4; D is unresolved. The CDR3 consists of 17 residues. CDR1 and CDR2 (germline): MGHRA, YSYEKL. Trimming removed 1 base at V and 7 bases at J, with 19 bases between. The chain's CDR3 is CASSQVGRNRASEKLFF. In DNA, the CDR3 is TGCGCCAGCAGCCAAGTGGGCAGGAATCGTGCGAGTGAAAAACTGTTTTTT.

This chain joins TRBV14 and TRBJ1-4; D is uncertain. Between the trimmed V and J ends, which lost 2 bases and 6 bases, there was a span of 19 bases. This CDR3 has 17 amino acids. CDR1 SGHDN and CDR2 FVKESK come from the germline V gene. The CDR3 here is CASSQNPPGVWDEKLFF. In DNA, the CDR3 is TGTGCCAGCAGCCAAAACCCACCAGGCGTTTGGGATGAAAAACTGTTTTTT. Full variable domain (outside the CDR3, taken from reference TRBV14 and TRBJ1-4): EAGVTQFPSHSVIEKGQTVTLRCDPISGHDNLYWYRRVMGKEIKFLLHFVKESKQDESGMPNNRFLAERTGGTYSTLKVQPAELEDSGVYFCASSQNPPGVWDEKLFFGSGTQLSVL.

The chain uses TRBV19 and TRBJ2-7; TRBD2 matches at 7 bases. Germline trimming cut 0 bases from V and 0 bases from J; bases unmatched to any gene: 5. The CDR3 sequence is 16 residues long. Germline values: CDR1 LNHDA, CDR2 SQIVND (reference sequence). The CDR3 spells CASSIDLGGSSYEQYF. The CDR3 coding sequence is TGTGCCAGTAGTATAGATCTGGGCGGGAGCTCCTACGAGCAGTACTTC.

The CDR3 sequence is CASSNDRALSYNSPLHF. In DNA form, the CDR3 reads TGTGCCAGCAGCAACGACAGGGCCTTATCCTATAATTCACCCCTCCACTTT. The V gene is TRBV11-2, the J gene TRBJ1-6; 7 positions agree with TRBD1. V lost 5 bases, J lost 1 base, and 8 bases stayed unmatched. This CDR3 has 17 amino acids. The germline V gene has CDR1 SGHAT and CDR2 FQNNGV.

This clone was found once. The chain links TRBV29-1 to TRBJ1-1, with TRBD1 as a possible D gene (5 bases). In germline, CDR1 is SQVTM, CDR2 ANQGSEA. Trimming pared 6 bases from V and 10 bases from J, leaving 39 bases between. The CDR3 is made up of 19 amino acids. CDR3 amino acids: CSVLGAGWPGYSTVDSAFF. The CDR3 nucleotides are TGCAGCGTATTAGGGGCAGGGTGGCCAGGATACTCCACGGTTGACTCAGCTTTCTTT.

This chain joins TRBV5-1 and TRBJ1-1; 8 bases are a match to TRBD1. This CDR3 is built from 15 residues. V shed 2 bases, J shed 4 bases, and the junction held 7 bases outside the gene matches. Germline CDR1 is SGHRS and CDR2 is YFSETQ. This chain's CDR3 is CASSFYRGKGTEAFF. CDR3 coding DNA: TGCGCCAGCAGCTTTTACAGGGGGAAGGGCACTGAAGCTTTCTTT.

This clone was detected a few times. The V and J genes are TRBV18 and TRBJ1-1; D possibly corresponds to TRBD1 (6 bases). V shed 3 bases and J shed 0 bases, with 14 bases lying between them. Germline V lookup: CDR1 KGHSH, CDR2 LQKENI. The CDR3 consists of 16 residues. The CDR3 sequence: CASSPNLGGLNTEAFF. CDR3 bases: TGTGCCAGCTCACCGAACCTAGGGGGACTGAACACTGAAGCTTTCTTT.

Regarding this clone: Within the sample, other DNA sequences also encode this same CDR3. The genes are TRBV2 and TRBJ1-1, with 9 positions matching TRBD1. This CDR3 has 13 residues. The germline gives CDR1 SNHLY, CDR2 FYNNEI. J lost 4 bases, V lost 4 bases, and 1 base had no gene match. CDR3 DNA sequence: TGTGCCAGCAGTGGACAGGGGGGCACTGAAGCTTTCTTT. This codes for CASSGQGGTEAFF.

The chain has TRBV5-6 and TRBJ1-1; D gene uncertain. The V end lost 0 bases, the J end lost 2 bases, and 8 bases lay between the germline ends. Germline V lookup: CDR1 SGHDT, CDR2 YYEEEE. The CDR3 has 14 residues. The CDR3 DNA follows: TGTGCCAGCAGCTTGGTCCACTTCAACACTGAAGCTTTCTTT. This translates into CASSLVHFNTEAFF.

The chain employs TRBV7-2 and TRBJ2-2; TRBD2 aligns across 15 bases. The CDR3 covers 19 residues. V was pared by 3 bases and J by 5 bases, with 10 bases of the junction left unmatched. Per the germline V gene, CDR1 is SGHTA and CDR2 is FQGNSA. CDR3 residues: CASSFEGGTSGRKTGELFF. CDR3 in DNA: TGTGCCAGCAGCTTCGAGGGAGGGACTAGCGGGAGGAAAACCGGGGAGCTGTTTTTT. Full variable domain (rest looked up from reference TRBV7-2 and TRBJ2-2): GAGVSQSPSNKVTEKGKDVELRCDPISGHTALYWYRQSLGQGLEFLIYFQGNSAPDKSGLPSDRFSAERTGGSVSTLTIQRTQQEDSAVYLCASSFEGGTSGRKTGELFFGEGSRLTVL.

This chain links TRBV6-6 with TRBJ1-2; D gene uncertain. V lost 6 bases to trimming and J lost 8 bases, with 22 bases between them. The CDR3 loop spans 15 amino acids. The germline CDR1 and CDR2 sequences are MNHNY and SVGAGI (reference sequence). CDR3 sequence reads: CASSHPRGAEGGYTF. In DNA, the CDR3 is TGTGCCAGCAGCCATCCTCGGGGAGCTGAGGGAGGCTACACCTTC.

The rearrangement uses TRBV7-9 and TRBJ1-1; D perhaps matches TRBD1 (6 bases). V lost 4 bases to trimming and J lost 5 bases, with 11 bases between them. This CDR3 has 13 residues. Germline assignment: CDR1 SEHNR and CDR2 FQNEAQ (reference sequence). CDR3 coding DNA: TGTGCCAGCAGCTCGGGGACATTGACTGAAGCTTTCTTT. Protein: CASSSGTLTEAFF.

This chain links TRBV7-6 with TRBJ1-2; 8 bases line up with TRBD1. Germline V CDR1 and CDR2: SGHVS, FNYEAQ. The CDR3 is made up of 17 amino acids. V gave up 2 bases and J gave up 5 bases; unmatched junction bases: 13. CDR3 bases: TGTGCCAGCAGCTTATCCCGATCCGGGACAGGACTTTATGGCTACACCTTC. Its translation is CASSLSRSGTGLYGYTF.

This clone has a single count. The chain couples TRBV7-2 to TRBJ2-3; TRBD2 aligns across 11 bases. CDR1 is SGHTA, CDR2 FQGNSA, per germline. With 5 bases clipped from V and 4 bases from J, the junction kept 5 bases outside the gene matches. CDR3 length: 15 amino acids. In DNA, the CDR3 is TGTGCCAGCAGCATACTAGCGGGAGTGCCAGATACGCAGTATTTT. Amino acid sequence: CASSILAGVPDTQYF.

This clone has a handful of counts. V gene TRBV5-6 combines with J gene TRBJ1-2; a possible D gene is TRBD1 (5 bases). V lost 4 bases and J lost 4, with 14 bases in between. This CDR3 comprises 14 residues. Germline CDR1 is SGHDT and CDR2 is YYEEEE. CDR3 nucleotide sequence: TGTGCCAGCAGCCCCACACAGGTATCCTATGGCTACACCTTC. This gives the protein CASSPTQVSYGYTF.

The chain couples TRBV11-2 to TRBJ2-1; D is possibly TRBD1 (6 bases). Germline V gene sequence: CDR1 SGHAT, CDR2 FQNNGV. V dropped 4 bases and J dropped 7 bases, with 20 bases sitting between them. The CDR3 is made up of 16 amino acids. For the CDR3, the DNA is TGTGCCAGCAGCTCAAGACAGGACCCCTCGTGGAATGAGCAGTTCTTC. It codes for CASSSRQDPSWNEQFF.

This chain links TRBV7-9 with TRBJ1-1; TRBD1 agrees at 9 bases. The CDR3 is made up of 14 amino acids. Germline CDR1 is SEHNR and CDR2 is FQNEAQ (reference sequence). Trimming took 5 bases from V and 4 from J; bases not matched to a gene: 5. The CDR3: CASSGDRVTTEAFF. CDR3 DNA sequence: TGTGCCAGCAGCGGGGACAGGGTGACCACTGAAGCTTTCTTT.

This chain connects TRBV11-3 to TRBJ2-3; the match to TRBD2 covers 11 bases. The V segment lost 3 bases and the J segment 3 bases; nucleotides outside the gene matches: 5. Germline CDR1 SGHNT, CDR2 YENEEA. The CDR3 has 16 amino acids. This CDR3 reads CASSFSGRGDTDTQYF. The CDR3 bases are TGTGCCAGCAGCTTTAGCGGGAGGGGTGATACAGATACGCAGTATTTT.

In regard to this clone: The identical CDR3 is also encoded by other nucleotide sequences in the sample. This rearrangement joins TRBV2 to TRBJ1-1, with 7 bases matching TRBD1. After removal of 6 bases from V and 5 bases from J, the junction contained 9 bases not matched to a gene. CDR1 SNHLY and CDR2 FYNNEI come from the germline V gene. The CDR3 is made up of 14 amino acids. The CDR3 spells CASSVQGGWTEAFF. Written as DNA, the CDR3 is TGTGCCAGCAGCGTTCAGGGGGGCTGGACTGAAGCTTTCTTT. The variable domain in full, with the rest retrieved from reference TRBV2 and TRBJ1-1, is EPEVTQTPSHQVTQMGQEVILRCVPISNHLYFYWYRQILGQKVEFLVSFYNNEISEKSEIFDDQFSVERPDGSNFTLKIRSTKLEDSAMYFCASSVQGGWTEAFFGQGTRLTVV.

V and J are TRBV30 and TRBJ2-1; 8 nucleotides match TRBD1. Germline V gives CDR1 GTSNPN, CDR2 SVGIG (reference sequence). The CDR3 loop spans 16 amino acids. The trim removed 2 bases at V and 5 bases at J, leaving 11 bases unmatched. CDR3 amino acids: CAWSKPQGAWDNEQFF. In DNA, the CDR3 is TGTGCCTGGAGTAAGCCCCAGGGGGCTTGGGACAATGAGCAGTTCTTC.

This chain links TRBV10-3 with TRBJ1-2; TRBD1 aligns across 8 bases. This CDR3 is built from 14 residues. V lost 5 bases and J lost 3; bases outside the gene matches: 5. Germline V gives CDR1 ENHRY, CDR2 SYGVKD. The CDR3 here is CAISRTGTDYGYTF. CDR3 nucleotide sequence: TGTGCCATCAGTCGGACAGGGACGGACTATGGCTACACCTTC.